This T cell receptor (beta chain) was profiled in a study of OX40 agonist ivuxolimab in advanced cancers. Using immunoSEQ multiplex PCR, the repertoire was profiled, and TCRdb retains in-frame clones only, with some absent. The sample includes 40,000 to 60,000 clones, 85% to 95% of them seen just once. The CDR3 loop spans 12 amino acids. Germline V gives CDR1 MDHEN, CDR2 SYDVKM. The chain recombines TRBV28 with TRBJ1-1; TRBD1 might be the D (6 bases). The TCR originated in an adult with an advanced solid tumor such as melanoma, head and neck, liver or kidney cancer. Sequencing was performed on CD4+ or CD8+ T cells sorted from blood, taken in a trial of the OX40 agonist ivuxolimab. CDR3 sequence (DNA): TGTGCTTCCGGAGGGGGGGGCACTGAAGCTTTCTTT. It translates to CASGGGGTEAFF. Drawing the rest from reference TRBV28 and TRBJ1-1, the complete variable domain is DVKVTQSSRYLVKRTGEKVFLECVQDMDHENMFWYRQDPGLGLRLIYFSYDVKMKEKGDIPEGYSVSREKKERFSLILESASTNQTSMYLCASGGGGTEAFFGQGTRLTVV.